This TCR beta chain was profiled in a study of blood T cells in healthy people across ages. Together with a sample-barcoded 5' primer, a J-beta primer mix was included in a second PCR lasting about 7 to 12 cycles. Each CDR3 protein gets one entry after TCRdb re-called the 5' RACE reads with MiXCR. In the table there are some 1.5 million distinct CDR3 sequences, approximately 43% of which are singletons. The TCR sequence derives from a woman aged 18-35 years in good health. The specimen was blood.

The CDR3 sequence is CASRGTDVYTLHKQYF. Here the CDR3 DNA reads TGTGCCAGCAGGGGGACAGACGTCTATACCCTACACAAGCAGTACTTC. The V and J genes are TRBV2 and TRBJ2-7; 7 bases are a match to TRBD1. CDR1 SNHLY and CDR2 FYNNEI come from the germline V gene. Trimming removed 6 bases from V and 8 bases from J; junction bases left unmatched: 19. This CDR3 is 16 amino acids long.